This TCR beta chain was captured in a study of CD8 T cells in ankylosing spondylitis. The CDR3 spans 15 residues. The ends were cut back, 0 bases at V and 3 bases at J, with 10 bases in the middle. Per germline, CDR1 SNHLY and CDR2 FYNNEI. Scientists made TCR beta libraries using quantitative 5'-RACE with molecular barcodes. Using its own MiXCR run on the 5' RACE reads, TCRdb lists one record per CDR3 protein. The table shows under 850,000 distinct CDR3 sequences, with around 20% occurring only once. Points from the study as a whole: Matched synovial fluid from ankylosing spondylitis patients was reported to be enriched for disease-linked clones. Characteristic of ankylosing spondylitis blood, it appeared, was a TCR beta motif comprising eight highly homologous variants. Both synovial fluid and blood in reactive arthritis had previously been reported to carry some motif variants. Disease-linked clones proved CD8+ and comparatively uncommon in peripheral blood.

With respect to this clonotype: Its specificity is not known.

The chain uses TRBV2 and TRBJ2-3; a weak D match, TRBD1 (6 bases). This clonotype was obtained from a male donor with ankylosing spondylitis. Material: blood, either unsorted or a sorted T cell fraction (not recorded which). CDR3: CASSEAFQGTDTQYF. The CDR3 coding sequence is TGTGCCAGCAGTGAAGCGTTTCAGGGGACAGATACGCAGTATTTT.